What follows are 15 T cell receptor beta chains derived from one specimen sequenced in a study of blood T cell repertoires in COVID-19. Clones were sequenced by immunoSEQ multiplex PCR, and TCRdb holds only the in-frame ones, with some missing. Counted here are 85,000 to 90,000 clones, about nine tenths occurring once; the ten biggest clones make up under 1.2%. Specimen: peripheral blood. The source is a human donor in a cohort sampled during active COVID-19.

The chain uses TRBV27 and TRBJ1-5; no reliable D call. This CDR3 has 17 amino acids. V gave up 1 base and J gave up 2 bases, with 15 bases separating them. The germline V gene encodes CDR1 MNHEY and CDR2 SMNVEV (reference sequence). CDR3 residues: CASSLFAGMAGNQPQHF. CDR3 nucleotides: TGTGCCAGCAGTTTATTCGCCGGGATGGCAGGCAATCAGCCCCAGCATTTT.

V and J are TRBV7-2 and TRBJ2-7, with 13 bases lining up with TRBD2. With V trimmed by 5 bases and J by 2 bases, 3 bases remained unmatched. The germline V gene has CDR1 SGHTA and CDR2 FQGNSA. CDR3 length: 15 residues. CDR3 residues: CASSQGLAGTYEQYF. CDR3 DNA sequence: TGTGCCAGCAGCCAGGGACTAGCGGGAACCTACGAGCAGTACTTC.

The chain is built from TRBV5-1 and TRBJ1-1, with a tentative D call TRBD1 (6 bases). Trimming took off 1 base at V and 8 bases at J, with 15 bases between the two ends. The germline V gene has CDR1 SGHRS and CDR2 YFSETQ. This CDR3 has 14 residues. The CDR3 loop reads CASSLMWVGTEAFF. The CDR3 bases are TGCGCCAGCAGCTTGATGTGGGTTGGGACAGAAGCTTTCTTT.

The chain couples TRBV28 to TRBJ1-5; TRBD1 matches 9 bases. Germline V gene data show CDR1 as MDHEN and CDR2 as SYDVKM. J gave up 2 bases and V 5 bases, and 7 bases lay outside the gene matches. The CDR3 loop spans 16 amino acids. The CDR3 protein is CASSDADRGGNQPQHF. DNA for the CDR3: TGTGCCAGCAGTGACGCGGACAGGGGAGGCAATCAGCCCCAGCATTTT.

The J gene is TRBJ2-7, the V gene TRBV27, with 7 bases that match TRBD2. V trimming: 3 bases; J trimming: 0 bases; junction bases outside the gene matches: 2. The germline V gene has CDR1 MNHEY and CDR2 SMNVEV (reference sequence). This CDR3 has 14 residues. The CDR3 loop reads CASSFTGGSYEQYF. CDR3 coding DNA: TGTGCCAGCAGTTTCACGGGGGGCTCCTACGAGCAGTACTTC.

This chain joins TRBV25-1 and TRBJ1-2; 8 nucleotides align to TRBD1. Germline values: CDR1 MGHDK, CDR2 SYGVNS. Losses at the gene ends were 5 bases for V and 5 bases for J; bases not matched to a gene: 4. This CDR3 spans 13 amino acids. This CDR3 reads CASSSTGEYGYTF. DNA of the CDR3: TGTGCCAGCAGTTCGACAGGGGAATATGGCTACACCTTC.

The CDR3 coding sequence is TGTGCCAGCAGCCCCGACGGGTACAATGAGCAGTTCTTC. This encodes CASSPDGYNEQFF. The chain uses TRBV7-9 and TRBJ2-1; no clear D gene. Germline V gene sequence: CDR1 SEHNR, CDR2 FQNEAQ (reference sequence). Trimming took 5 bases from V and 4 from J, leaving 9 bases between them. The CDR3 contains 13 residues.

The chain has TRBV11-2 and TRBJ2-7, with 7 nucleotides matching TRBD2. Germline V CDR1 and CDR2: SGHAT, FQNNGV. The CDR3 length is 15 residues. V shed 5 bases and J 3 bases; nucleotides not matched to a gene: 10. The CDR3 spells CASSRGGDYDYEQYF. The CDR3 region has the DNA TGTGCCAGCAGCCGTGGAGGGGACTACGACTACGAGCAGTACTTC.

The chain has TRBV11-1 and TRBJ1-1; TRBD1 might be the D (5 bases). Germline loops: CDR1 SGHAT, CDR2 FQDESV (reference sequence). The germline V and J ends were trimmed by 5 bases and 0 bases, with 13 bases remaining between them. This CDR3 comprises 15 residues. Here the CDR3 DNA reads TGTGCCAGCAGCCAGATTCAGACAGTGAACACTGAAGCTTTCTTT. Its translation is CASSQIQTVNTEAFF.

This chain uses TRBV12-3 or TRBV12-4 with TRBJ2-7; 12 bases are shared with TRBD2. J lost 4 bases, V lost 8 bases, and 3 bases had no gene match. CDR3 length equals 13 residues. CDR3 DNA sequence: TGTGCCAGCTGGACTAGCGGGACTTACGAGCAGTACTTC. This codes for CASWTSGTYEQYF.

The V and J genes are TRBV9 and TRBJ2-2, with 9 bases identical to TRBD1. J gave up 1 base and V 2 bases, and 0 bases lay outside the gene matches. The CDR3 consists of 15 residues. Germline CDR1 and CDR2: SGDLS and YYNGEE. The CDR3 loop reads CASSVGQGNTGELFF. CDR3 bases: TGTGCCAGCAGCGTGGGACAGGGGAACACCGGGGAGCTGTTTTTT.

The chain carries TRBV11-2 and TRBJ1-5; D is perhaps TRBD1 (5 bases). Per the germline V gene, CDR1 is SGHAT and CDR2 is FQNNGV. Trimming left V 1 base short and J 1 base short, with 8 bases between. This CDR3 contains 15 residues. CDR3 bases: TGTGCCAGCAGCTTAGGACAGAACAGCAATCAGCCCCAGCATTTT. It encodes CASSLGQNSNQPQHF.

The chain employs TRBV11-2 and TRBJ2-7, with 8 bases fitting TRBD1. J lost 4 bases, V lost 4 bases, and 6 bases had no gene match. CDR1 SGHAT and CDR2 FQNNGV come from the germline V gene. CDR3 length: 14 amino acids. The CDR3 nucleotides are TGTGCCAGCAGCTCATTGACAGGGGAGTACGAGCAGTACTTC. It specifies CASSSLTGEYEQYF.

This chain uses TRBV5-8 with TRBJ1-1; no reliable D call. In germline, CDR1 is SGHTS, CDR2 YDEGEE. Trimming stripped 0 bases from V and 10 bases from J, with 7 bases between. The CDR3 is 11 residues long. The CDR3 DNA follows: TGTGCCAGCAGCTTGGGACAAGGAGCTTTCTTT. This gives the protein CASSLGQGAFF.

CDR3 in amino acids: CASRTGVNEQFF. In DNA, the CDR3 is TGTGCCAGCAGGACAGGGGTCAATGAGCAGTTCTTC. This sequence joins TRBV12-3 or TRBV12-4 and TRBJ2-1; 8 positions match TRBD1. The CDR3 is 12 amino acids. Trimming at V came to 6 bases and at J to 6 bases, leaving 1 base not matched to a gene.